Included here is one TCR beta chain sequence, with context. The sample is drawn from a study of blood T cell repertoires in COVID-19. Measured with immunoSEQ multiplex PCR; TCRdb has only the in-frame clones, and not every one. The table includes 100,000 to 150,000 clones, nearly 90% detected once. This CDR3 region has 15 residues. V was shortened by 2 bases and J by 0 bases, with 6 bases between the two germline ends. Germline V CDR1 and CDR2: SGDLS, YYNGEE. This sequence originates from a woman of 80 years or more with acute or convalescent COVID-19. V usage is TRBV9 and J usage is TRBJ2-6, with D unresolved. The source material was peripheral blood. CDR3 sequence (DNA): TGTGCCAGCAGCGTGGAGCCCTCTGGGGCCAACGTCCTGACTTTC. Protein: CASSVEPSGANVLTF.